The TCR beta chain under discussion was sequenced for a study of glioma-infiltrating T cells. This clonotype was seen a handful of times. The CDR3 totals 15 residues. V dropped 1 base and J dropped 7; count of bases not matched to a gene: 10. Germline loops: CDR1 SQVTM, CDR2 ANQGSEA. The iRepertoire nested amplicon-rescue multiplex PCR amplified TCR alpha and beta CDR3s from RNA. Using its own MiXCR run on the multiplex PCR reads, TCRdb lists one record per CDR3 protein. The sample holds 400,000 or so distinct CDR3 sequences, roughly two fifths seen once. Input material: glioma tissue, nonneoplastic brain tissue, or PBMCs (not recorded which). The rearrangement joins TRBV29-1 to TRBJ2-1; 7 nucleotides match TRBD2. The receptor was isolated from a human donor with low-grade glioma or glioblastoma, undergoing nonglioma brain surgery, or in good health (not recorded which). CDR3 amino acids: CSVEGALAFYNEQFF. CDR3 nucleotides: TGCAGCGTTGAAGGGGCACTAGCGTTCTATAATGAGCAGTTCTTC.